This entry describes one TCR beta chain. The data were taken from a study of blood T cell repertoires in COVID-19. Study as a whole: Researchers got acute and convalescent COVID-19 samples from the United States, Italy and Spain. PBMCs, B-cell-depleted T cells, or T cells provided the cDNA or gDNA that made up the material.

Germline V gene sequence: CDR1 MNHNY, CDR2 SVGAGI (reference sequence). Trimming pared 2 bases from V and 5 bases from J, leaving 9 bases between. The CDR3 has 13 amino acids. Original methodology: Reference gene primer amplification yielded estimated nucleated cell counts. Clones were read by immunoSEQ multiplex PCR, and TCRdb kept only the in-frame ones, dropping some. V, J and clone size reflect that table, while D and trimming were determined from the DNA. The sample gives tens of thousands of clones, around 87% of which show up once; around 4.2% is in the top ten. The J gene is TRBJ2-5, the V gene TRBV6-6; D is uncertain. This TCR derives from a man between 65 and 85 years old with active COVID-19. Sequencing was done on a sample of peripheral blood. CDR3 residues: CASSYPNGETQYF. CDR3 bases: TGTGCCAGCAGTTACCCCAACGGGGAGACCCAGTACTTC.